This T cell receptor (beta chain) was sequenced for a study of blood T cell repertoires in COVID-19. Per the original data handling: Nucleated cell counts were estimated from reference gene primer amplification. Assay used: immunoSEQ multiplex PCR; TCRdb lists only in-frame clones, some missing. That table supplies the V and J calls and clone size; D and trimming were determined from the DNA. The repertoire holds some 180,000 clones, roughly four fifths seen once, with roughly 14% in the top ten. CDR3 length equals 17 residues. Germline CDR1 SEHNR, CDR2 FQNEAQ (reference sequence). Trimming removed 5 bases at V and 6 bases at J, with 23 bases between.

The receptor's source is a man aged 50-60 years who had recovered from COVID-19. The rearrangement links TRBV7-9 to TRBJ1-5; D possibly corresponds to TRBD1 (6 bases). The sample comprised peripheral blood. CDR3 residues: CASSQDYRAGLSQPQHF. The CDR3 nucleotides are TGTGCCAGCAGCCAAGATTACAGGGCCGGGTTGAGTCAGCCCCAGCATTTT.